The T cell receptor (beta chain) under discussion was sequenced for a study of cytotoxic CD8 clonotypes in ibrutinib-treated CLL. TCRdb keeps only in-frame clones here, not all; method: immunoSEQ multiplex PCR. The table has over 100,000 clones, 80% to 90% seen once. The CDR3 has 13 amino acids. Trimming left V 4 bases short and J 4 bases short, with 10 bases between. Per the germline V gene, CDR1 is SQVTM and CDR2 is ANQGSEA. Sequenced material: PBMCs, taken after 24 months of ibrutinib treatment. V usage is TRBV29-1 and J usage is TRBJ1-4; maybe TRBD1 (5 bases). This TCR was sampled from a human donor with chronic lymphocytic leukemia. The CDR3 bases are TGCAGCGTTGGGGGGAGGAATAATGAAAAACTGTTTTTT. Translation gives CSVGGRNNEKLFF.